This T cell receptor beta chain was recorded in a study of shared clonotypes between healthy human individuals. Overall study findings and caveats: There were few donors, and this limited the genetic and exposure-history diversity represented. Sample collection involved blood only; tissue repertoires are likely different.

This clone was seen a few times. As yet, its antigen is unknown. The sample contains more than one DNA sequence encoding this CDR3. Using immunoSEQ multiplex PCR, the repertoire was profiled, and TCRdb retains in-frame clones only, with some absent. The sample consists of some 900,000 clones, 76% of them appearing once. The V gene lost 5 bases and the J gene lost 0 bases, with 11 bases spanning the gap. Germline V gene sequence: CDR1 LNHDA, CDR2 SQIVND (reference sequence). CDR3 length equals 15 residues. The chain has TRBV19 and TRBJ1-3; weak D call: TRBD1 (6 bases). This TCR was sampled from a man aged 18 to 30 in good health. The source material was memory CD4+ T cells sorted from blood. The subset is: CD45RA-negative fraction. The CDR3 sequence is CASSPDRASGNTIYF. CDR3 sequence (DNA): TGTGCCAGTAGTCCGGACAGAGCCTCTGGAAACACCATATATTTT.